Below, one T cell receptor beta chain is given with its context. What it binds is not known. The junction had 5 bases not matched to a gene; V was cut back by 6 bases and J by 0 bases. Germline CDR1 KGHSH, CDR2 LQKENI. CDR3 length equals 15 residues. As to time point: baseline pretreatment blood. Indicated treatment: 15 Gy SBRT to primary tumor, nephrectomy 4 weeks later. Radiation-treated patients gave blood at baseline, week 2 and week 4. The patient's renal cell carcinoma had clear cell pathology. Repertoires were generated with immunoSEQ multiplex PCR, while TCRdb's copy carries only in-frame clones and drops some. Here the sample spans 150,000 or so clones, roughly 90% being singletons. The sample originates from a study of radiation and T cells in renal cell carcinoma. Study observations and caveats: In blood, top tumor clones expanded by 2 weeks, shrinking by 4.

The sample here was blood, taken from a patient whose treatment included radiotherapy and nephrectomy. This clonotype was obtained from a woman in her 70s with renal cell carcinoma. The V call is TRBV18, the J call TRBJ1-3, with 7 bases aligning to TRBD1. The CDR3 coding sequence is TGTGCCAGCTCCCAAGGGGGCAACTCTGGAAACACCATATATTTT. Residues: CASSQGGNSGNTIYF.